Shown below are 24 T cell receptor beta chains from a single sample sequenced in a study of response to subunit inactivated influenza vaccine. TCRdb re-analysed the RT-PCR reads in MiXCR, keeping a single row per CDR3 protein. The sample contains 600,000 to 850,000 distinct CDR3 sequences, less than 15% of which appear only once. The sequenced sample was PBMCs from blood, obtained 14 to 15 days before vaccination. All receptors derive from a middle-aged man who received an inactivated influenza vaccine.

The table lists this clonotype with a few counts. The gene calls are TRBV7-4 and TRBJ2-7, with D possibly TRBD1 on 6 matching bases. There are 16 residues in the CDR3. CDR1 and CDR2 from the germline V gene are SGHVT and SQSDAQ. The V end lost 1 base, the J end lost 1 base, and 14 bases lay between the germline ends. CDR3 loop: CASSLVIRDTSYEQYF. CDR3 coding DNA: TGTGCCAGCAGCTTAGTAATCAGGGACACTTCCTACGAGCAGTACTTC.

This clonotype was picked up a small number of times. The rearrangement joins TRBV12-3 or TRBV12-4 to TRBJ2-7; D is unresolved. The CDR3 consists of 12 residues. The germline V and J ends were trimmed by 3 bases and 3 bases, with 6 bases remaining between them. CDR3 DNA sequence: TGTGCCAGCAGTTTCCGACTCTACGAGCAGTACTTC. This codes for CASSFRLYEQYF.

This clonotype was found a few times. The V call is TRBV20-1, the J call TRBJ2-1; 9 nucleotides align to TRBD2. Looked up from germline, CDR1 is DFQATT and CDR2 is SNEGSKA (reference sequence). V lost 7 bases and J lost 9; bases outside the gene matches: 13. The CDR3 extends over 14 amino acids. The CDR3 loop is CSVRGASGASEQFF. The CDR3 DNA follows: TGCAGTGTGAGGGGGGCTAGCGGGGCTAGTGAGCAGTTCTTC.

The chain couples TRBV28 to TRBJ2-2; weak D call: TRBD2 (6 bases). V was pared by 5 bases and J by 6 bases, with 10 bases between. This CDR3 contains 13 residues. Germline CDR1 and CDR2: MDHEN and SYDVKM. CDR3 protein: CASSRSGAGELFF. The CDR3 region has the DNA TGTGCCAGCAGTCGGTCGGGGGCCGGGGAGCTGTTTTTT.

V and J are TRBV29-1 and TRBJ2-3; the D is unclear. The CDR3 totals 12 residues. Germline lookup yields CDR1 SQVTM and CDR2 ANQGSEA. V lost 7 bases, J lost 7 bases, and 15 bases lay in between. CDR3 DNA: TGCAGCGCCCGGACCAATTATAATACGCAGTATTTT. Protein: CSARTNYNTQYF.

The chain combines TRBV5-1 with TRBJ2-3; 10 positions agree with TRBD2. The CDR3 is 16 amino acids. Per germline, CDR1 SGHRS and CDR2 YFSETQ. V lost 3 bases and J lost 5; bases outside the gene matches: 9. The CDR3 DNA follows: TGCGCCAGCAGCTATTCTAGCGGGAGATCAGGAGATACGCAGTATTTT. Its translation: CASSYSSGRSGDTQYF.

The rearrangement links TRBV12-3 or TRBV12-4 to TRBJ2-3; no definite D call. This CDR3 spans 15 amino acids. Trimming pared 5 bases from V and 1 base from J, leaving 13 bases between. The CDR3 is CASSKGIRRTDTQYF. The CDR3 coding sequence is TGTGCCAGCAGTAAGGGCATACGCCGCACAGATACGCAGTATTTT.

V is TRBV7-2 and J is TRBJ2-7; D possibly corresponds to TRBD2 (6 bases). CDR1 and CDR2 (germline): SGHTA, FQGNSA. V lost 5 bases and J lost 2, with 13 bases in between. The CDR3 runs to 14 residues. The CDR3 sequence is CASSPRDFAYEQYF. CDR3 DNA: TGTGCCAGCAGCCCACGGGACTTCGCCTACGAGCAGTACTTC.

J is TRBJ2-1 and V is TRBV6-2 or TRBV6-3; 7 bases fit TRBD1. Germline V gene data show CDR1 as MNHEY and CDR2 as SVGEGT. The CDR3 contains 13 residues. V lost 5 bases to trimming and J lost 7 bases; unmatched junction nucleotides: 5. The CDR3 protein is CASSKTGLNEQFF. CDR3 DNA: TGTGCCAGCAGTAAGACAGGGTTAAATGAGCAGTTCTTC.

There are a few counts of this clonotype. The chain joins TRBV7-2 to TRBJ2-1; 7 bases fit TRBD1. From germline, CDR1 is SGHTA and CDR2 FQGNSA. This CDR3 contains 15 residues. The V and J ends lost 3 bases and 10 bases, in that order; junction bases with no gene match: 12. The CDR3 sequence is CASSFAGTASREQFF. The CDR3 DNA follows: TGTGCCAGCAGCTTTGCCGGGACAGCCTCTCGGGAGCAGTTCTTC.

The rearrangement joins TRBV12-3 or TRBV12-4 to TRBJ2-2; 9 bases agree with TRBD2. V lost 4 bases and J lost 6; bases outside the gene matches: 3. The CDR3 consists of 14 residues. The CDR3 reads CASSSLAGSGELFF. The CDR3 DNA reads as TGTGCCAGCAGTTCGCTAGCGGGGTCCGGGGAGCTGTTTTTT.

V usage is TRBV28 and J usage is TRBJ1-1; D is undetermined. The CDR3 has 15 amino acids. The germline CDR1 and CDR2 sequences are MDHEN and SYDVKM. Trimming shortened V by 7 bases and J by 0 bases, and 15 bases separated the two germline ends. CDR3 amino acids: CASIRAATLNTEAFF. CDR3 DNA sequence: TGTGCCAGCATTAGGGCCGCTACCTTGAACACTGAAGCTTTCTTT.

This clonotype was picked up many times. The chain uses TRBV7-7 and TRBJ2-3, with a weak D call TRBD2 (5 bases). CDR3 length: 15 amino acids. Germline assignment: CDR1 SSHAT and CDR2 FNYEAQ (reference sequence). V was pared by 5 bases and J by 3 bases, with 15 bases between. This chain's CDR3 is CASSEGAQGTDTQYF. The CDR3 DNA sequence: TGTGCCAGCAGCGAGGGCGCCCAAGGAACAGATACGCAGTATTTT.

This clonotype was picked up many times. The CDR3 sequence is CAISEEQNTEAFF. CDR3 DNA: TGTGCCATCAGTGAGGAGCAAAACACTGAAGCTTTCTTT. The chain joins TRBV10-3 to TRBJ1-1; D is unclear. CDR1 ENHRY and CDR2 SYGVKD come from the germline V gene. With 2 bases removed from V and 2 bases from J, the gap between germline ends came to 6 bases. The CDR3 sequence is 13 residues long.

The chain uses TRBV10-3 and TRBJ2-7; 10 nucleotides align to TRBD2. Germline CDR1 reads ENHRY; CDR2 reads SYGVKD. V lost 7 bases and J lost 1; bases outside the gene matches: 4. The CDR3 is 14 residues long. The CDR3 loop reads CAITSGGMSYEQYF. DNA of the CDR3: TGTGCCATCACTAGCGGGGGTATGTCCTACGAGCAGTACTTC.

The V call is TRBV12-3 or TRBV12-4, the J call TRBJ2-2; D is perhaps TRBD1 (5 bases). The CDR3 has 15 residues. V dropped 5 bases and J dropped 3 bases, with 13 bases sitting between them. The CDR3 spells CASSGADSYTGELFF. CDR3 DNA: TGTGCCAGCAGTGGCGCTGACAGCTACACCGGGGAGCTGTTTTTT.

This clonotype has at least ten counts. The CDR3 loop is CASTGGSYEQYF. As DNA, the CDR3 is TGTGCCAGCACCGGGGGCAGCTACGAGCAGTACTTC. The chain links TRBV6-1 to TRBJ2-7; D tentatively fits TRBD1 or TRBD2 (6 bases each). Germline CDR1 is MNHNS and CDR2 is SASEGT. V was pared by 7 bases and J by 3 bases, with 10 bases between. CDR3 length: 12 residues.

This chain connects TRBV2 to TRBJ1-1; TRBD1 is a possible D gene (5 bases). This CDR3 has 14 amino acids. V shed 6 bases and J shed 0 bases, with 11 bases lying between them. Germline assignment: CDR1 SNHLY and CDR2 FYNNEI. Here the CDR3 reads CASRPGPLNTEAFF. CDR3 nucleotide sequence: TGTGCCAGCAGACCGGGACCCTTGAACACTGAAGCTTTCTTT.

This clonotype was found a few times. The V gene is TRBV10-3, the J gene TRBJ2-6; 10 bases fit TRBD1. The V and J ends lost 10 bases and 0 bases, in that order; junction bases with no gene match: 6. The CDR3 spans 16 residues. Per germline, CDR1 ENHRY and CDR2 SYGVKD. CDR3 DNA sequence: TGTGCCAGCGGGGACAGGGGTCGCTCTGGGGCCAACGTCCTGACTTTC. It encodes CASGDRGRSGANVLTF.

This clonotype was detected only a few times. This chain joins TRBV20-1 and TRBJ1-5; a possible D gene is TRBD1 (6 bases). Trimming stripped 6 bases from V and 0 bases from J, with 15 bases between. The CDR3 covers 15 residues. Germline CDR1 reads DFQATT; CDR2 reads SNEGSKA (reference sequence). CDR3 DNA sequence: TGCAGTGCGGGGCGGGGACATCATAGCAATCAGCCCCAGCATTTT. Protein sequence: CSAGRGHHSNQPQHF.

This chain links TRBV3-1 with TRBJ1-2; 12 bases match TRBD1. Germline V gives CDR1 LGHDT, CDR2 YNNKEL (reference sequence). This CDR3 region has 14 residues. V lost 7 bases to trimming and J lost 7 bases; unmatched junction nucleotides: 7. CDR3 sequence: CASTGDRGLGGYTF. As DNA, the CDR3 is TGTGCCAGCACGGGGGACAGGGGGCTCGGTGGCTACACCTTC.

This clonotype was detected ten times or more. The V gene is TRBV28, the J gene TRBJ2-7, with 9 bases aligning to TRBD1. The ends lost 10 bases at V and 3 bases at J; junction bases unmatched: 13. The CDR3 sequence is 15 residues long. Germline loops: CDR1 MDHEN, CDR2 SYDVKM. The CDR3 DNA reads as TGTGCCACGCGAACAAGGACAGGGGAGGGCTACGAGCAGTACTTC. This sequence encodes CATRTRTGEGYEQYF.

The rearrangement uses TRBV7-9 and TRBJ2-5, with D unresolved. The CDR3 totals 15 residues. V lost 4 bases and J lost 0, with 12 bases in between. Germline-derived CDR1 and CDR2 are SEHNR and FQNEAQ (reference sequence). The CDR3 nucleotides read TGTGCCAGCAGCTCAATCCGGTCAGACCAAGAGACCCAGTACTTC. Translating it yields CASSSIRSDQETQYF.

J is TRBJ1-4 and V is TRBV7-9; no reliable D call. The CDR3 extends over 14 amino acids. Germline lookup yields CDR1 SEHNR and CDR2 FQNEAQ (reference sequence). The ends were cut back, 5 bases at V and 8 bases at J, with 15 bases in the middle. CDR3 region: CASSRGGPREKLFF. The CDR3 region has the DNA TGTGCCAGCAGCCGGGGAGGCCCGAGGGAAAAACTGTTTTTT.